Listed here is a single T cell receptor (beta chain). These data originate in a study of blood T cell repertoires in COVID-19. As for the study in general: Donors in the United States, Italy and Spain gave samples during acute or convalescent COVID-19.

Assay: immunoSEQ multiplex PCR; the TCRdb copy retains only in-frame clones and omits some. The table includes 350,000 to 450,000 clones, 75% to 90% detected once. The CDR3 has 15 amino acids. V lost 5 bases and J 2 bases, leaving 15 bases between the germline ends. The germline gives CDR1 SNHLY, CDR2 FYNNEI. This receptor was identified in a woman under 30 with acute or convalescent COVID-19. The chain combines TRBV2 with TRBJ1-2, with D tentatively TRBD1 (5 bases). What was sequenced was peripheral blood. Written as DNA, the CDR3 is TGTGCCAGCAGTTTAACGGGGGAGGAAAACTATGGCTACACCTTC. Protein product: CASSLTGEENYGYTF. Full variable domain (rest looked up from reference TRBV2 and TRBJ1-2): EPEVTQTPSHQVTQMGQEVILRCVPISNHLYFYWYRQILGQKVEFLVSFYNNEISEKSEIFDDQFSVERPDGSNFTLKIRSTKLEDSAMYFCASSLTGEENYGYTFGSGTRLTVV.